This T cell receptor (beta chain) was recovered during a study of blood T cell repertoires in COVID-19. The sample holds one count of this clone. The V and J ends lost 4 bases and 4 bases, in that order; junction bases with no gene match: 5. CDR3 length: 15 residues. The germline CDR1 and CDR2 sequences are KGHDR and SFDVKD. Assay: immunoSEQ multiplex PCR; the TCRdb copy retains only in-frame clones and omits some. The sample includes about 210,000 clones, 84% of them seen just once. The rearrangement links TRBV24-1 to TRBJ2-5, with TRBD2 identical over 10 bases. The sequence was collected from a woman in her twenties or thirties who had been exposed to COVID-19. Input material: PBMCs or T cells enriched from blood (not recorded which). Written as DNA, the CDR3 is TGTGCCACCAGTGAATCTAGCGGGGGACCAGAGACCCAGTACTTC. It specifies CATSESSGGPETQYF.